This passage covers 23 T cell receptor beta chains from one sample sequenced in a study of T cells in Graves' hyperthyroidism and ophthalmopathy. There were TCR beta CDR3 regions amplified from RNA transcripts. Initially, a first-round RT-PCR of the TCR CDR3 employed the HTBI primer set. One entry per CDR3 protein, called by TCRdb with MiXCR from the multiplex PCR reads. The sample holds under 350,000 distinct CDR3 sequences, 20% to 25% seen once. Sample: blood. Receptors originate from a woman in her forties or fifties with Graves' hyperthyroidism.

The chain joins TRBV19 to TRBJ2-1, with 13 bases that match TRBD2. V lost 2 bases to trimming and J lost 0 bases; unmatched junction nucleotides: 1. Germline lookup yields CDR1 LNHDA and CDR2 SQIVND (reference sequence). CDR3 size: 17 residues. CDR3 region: CASSITSGGGSYNEQFF. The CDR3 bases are TGTGCCAGTAGTATAACTAGCGGGGGGGGCTCCTACAATGAGCAGTTCTTC.

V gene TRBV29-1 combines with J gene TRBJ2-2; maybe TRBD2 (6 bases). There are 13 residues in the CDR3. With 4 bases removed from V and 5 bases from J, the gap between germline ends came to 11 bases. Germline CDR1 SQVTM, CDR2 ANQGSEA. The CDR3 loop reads CSVVVGGTGELFF. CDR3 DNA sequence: TGCAGCGTTGTGGTGGGGGGTACCGGGGAGCTGTTTTTT.

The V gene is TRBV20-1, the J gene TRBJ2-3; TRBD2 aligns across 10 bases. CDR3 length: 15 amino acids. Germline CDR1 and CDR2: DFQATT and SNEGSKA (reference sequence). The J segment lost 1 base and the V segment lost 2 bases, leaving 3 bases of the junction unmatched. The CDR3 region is CSARPTSGGTDTQYF. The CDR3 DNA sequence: TGCAGTGCTAGACCAACTAGCGGGGGCACAGATACGCAGTATTTT.

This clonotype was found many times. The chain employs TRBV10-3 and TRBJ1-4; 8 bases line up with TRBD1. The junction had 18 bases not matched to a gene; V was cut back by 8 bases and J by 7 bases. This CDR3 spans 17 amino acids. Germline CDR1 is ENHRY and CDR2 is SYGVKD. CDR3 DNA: TGTGCCATCGGGACAGGCGAAGGCTTCGCGGAGGGTGAAAAACTGTTTTTT. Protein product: CAIGTGEGFAEGEKLFF.

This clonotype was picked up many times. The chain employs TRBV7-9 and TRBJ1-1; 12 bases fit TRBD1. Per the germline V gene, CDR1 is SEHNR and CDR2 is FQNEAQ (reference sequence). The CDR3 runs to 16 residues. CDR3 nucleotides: TGTGATCGATCGAGGGACAGGGGGCTGATGAACACTGAAGCTTTCTTT. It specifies CDRSRDRGLMNTEAFF.

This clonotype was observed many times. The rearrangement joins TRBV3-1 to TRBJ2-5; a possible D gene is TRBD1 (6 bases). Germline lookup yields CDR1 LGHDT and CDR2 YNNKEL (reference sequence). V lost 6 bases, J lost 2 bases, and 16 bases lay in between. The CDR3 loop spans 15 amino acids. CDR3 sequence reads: CASRRGTNLQETQYF. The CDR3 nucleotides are TGTGCCAGCAGGAGAGGGACAAACCTACAAGAGACCCAGTACTTC.

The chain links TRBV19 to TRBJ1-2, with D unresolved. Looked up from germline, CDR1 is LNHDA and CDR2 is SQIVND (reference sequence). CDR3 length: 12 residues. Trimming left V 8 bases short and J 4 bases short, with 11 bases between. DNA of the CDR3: TGTGCCAGTGGAGCCGGGAGCTATGGCTACACCTTC. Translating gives CASGAGSYGYTF.

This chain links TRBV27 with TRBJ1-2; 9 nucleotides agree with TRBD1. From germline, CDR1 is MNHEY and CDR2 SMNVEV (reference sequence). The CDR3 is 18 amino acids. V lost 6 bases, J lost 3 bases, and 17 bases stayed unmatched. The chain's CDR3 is CASRQHRGRETSHYGYTF. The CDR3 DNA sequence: TGTGCCAGCAGGCAACACAGGGGGCGTGAGACATCCCACTATGGCTACACCTTC.

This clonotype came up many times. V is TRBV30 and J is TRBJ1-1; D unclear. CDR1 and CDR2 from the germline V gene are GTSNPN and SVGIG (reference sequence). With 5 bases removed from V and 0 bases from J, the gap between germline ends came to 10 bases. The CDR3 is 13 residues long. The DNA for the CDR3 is TGTGCCTGGGCCGAAGAAGTGAACACTGAAGCTTTCTTT. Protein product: CAWAEEVNTEAFF.

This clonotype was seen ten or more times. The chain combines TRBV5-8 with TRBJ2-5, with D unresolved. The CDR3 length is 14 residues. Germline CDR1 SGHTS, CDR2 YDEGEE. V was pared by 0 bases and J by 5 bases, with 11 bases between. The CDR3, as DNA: TGTGCCAGCAGCTTGGAAGACCGCCTGGAGACCCAGTACTTC. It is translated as CASSLEDRLETQYF. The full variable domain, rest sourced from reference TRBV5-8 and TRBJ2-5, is EAGVTQSPTHLIKTRGQQATLRCSPISGHTSVYWYQQALGLGLQFLLWYDEGEERNRGNFPPRFSGRQFPNYSSELNVNALELEDSALYLCASSLEDRLETQYFGPGTRLLVL.

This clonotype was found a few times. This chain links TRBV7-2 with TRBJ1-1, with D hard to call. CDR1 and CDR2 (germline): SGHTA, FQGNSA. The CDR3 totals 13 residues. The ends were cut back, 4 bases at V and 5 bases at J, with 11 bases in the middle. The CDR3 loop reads CASSSWSRTEAFF. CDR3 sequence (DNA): TGTGCCAGCAGCTCGTGGTCACGGACTGAAGCTTTCTTT.

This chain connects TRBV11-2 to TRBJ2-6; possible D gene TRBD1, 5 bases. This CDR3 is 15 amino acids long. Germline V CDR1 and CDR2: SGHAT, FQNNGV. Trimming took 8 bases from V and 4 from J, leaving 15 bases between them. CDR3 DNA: TGTGCCAGCGGAAGACCAGGGTCCGGGGCCAACGTCCTGACTTTC. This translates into CASGRPGSGANVLTF.

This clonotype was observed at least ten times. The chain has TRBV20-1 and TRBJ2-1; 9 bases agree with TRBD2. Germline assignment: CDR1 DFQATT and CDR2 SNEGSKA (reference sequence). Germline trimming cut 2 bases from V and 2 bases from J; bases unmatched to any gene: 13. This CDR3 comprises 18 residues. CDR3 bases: TGCAGTGCTAGACGACTTCTAGCGGGATCTTCGGCCTACAATGAGCAGTTCTTC. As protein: CSARRLLAGSSAYNEQFF.

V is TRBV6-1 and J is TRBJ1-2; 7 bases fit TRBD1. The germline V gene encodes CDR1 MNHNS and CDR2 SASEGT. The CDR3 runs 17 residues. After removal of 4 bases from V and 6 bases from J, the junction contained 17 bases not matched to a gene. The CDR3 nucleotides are TGTGCCAGCAGTGTCGGGGGGGACAGCAGGAAAAGGCATGGCTACACCTTC. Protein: CASSVGGDSRKRHGYTF.

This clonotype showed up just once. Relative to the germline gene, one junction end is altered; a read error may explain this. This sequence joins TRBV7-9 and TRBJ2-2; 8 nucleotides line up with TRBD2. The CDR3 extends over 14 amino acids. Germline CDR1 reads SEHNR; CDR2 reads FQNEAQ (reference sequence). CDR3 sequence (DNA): TGTGCCAGCAGCTTTTCGGAGTCCGGGAGGGGAGCTTCCTTT. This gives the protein CASSFSESGRGASF.

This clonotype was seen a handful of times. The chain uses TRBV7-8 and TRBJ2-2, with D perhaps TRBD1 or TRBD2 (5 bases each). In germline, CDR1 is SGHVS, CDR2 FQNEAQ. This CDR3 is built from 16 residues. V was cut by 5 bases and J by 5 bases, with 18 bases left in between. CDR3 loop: CASSPGTGTVTGELFF. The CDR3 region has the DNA TGTGCCAGCAGCCCAGGAACGGGGACGGTAACCGGGGAGCTGTTTTTT.

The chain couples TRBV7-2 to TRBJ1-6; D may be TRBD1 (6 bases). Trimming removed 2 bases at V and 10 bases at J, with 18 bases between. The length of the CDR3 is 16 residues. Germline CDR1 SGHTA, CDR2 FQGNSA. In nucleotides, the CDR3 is TGTGCCAGCAGCTTAACGTCTGGGCAGGGGAAGTCACCCCTCCACTTT. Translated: CASSLTSGQGKSPLHF.

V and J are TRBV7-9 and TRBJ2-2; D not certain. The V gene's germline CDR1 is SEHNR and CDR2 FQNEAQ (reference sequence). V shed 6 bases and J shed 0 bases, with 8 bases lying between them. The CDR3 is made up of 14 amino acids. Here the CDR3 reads CASSFQSNTGELFF. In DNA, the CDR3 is TGTGCCAGCAGTTTTCAATCGAACACCGGGGAGCTGTTTTTT.

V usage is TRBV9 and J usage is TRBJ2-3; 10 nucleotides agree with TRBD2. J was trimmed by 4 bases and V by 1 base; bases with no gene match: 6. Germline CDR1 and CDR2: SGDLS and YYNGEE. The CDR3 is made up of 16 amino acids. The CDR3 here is CASSVRSGRVADTQYF. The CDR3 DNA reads TGTGCCAGCAGCGTAAGAAGCGGGAGGGTCGCAGATACGCAGTATTTT.

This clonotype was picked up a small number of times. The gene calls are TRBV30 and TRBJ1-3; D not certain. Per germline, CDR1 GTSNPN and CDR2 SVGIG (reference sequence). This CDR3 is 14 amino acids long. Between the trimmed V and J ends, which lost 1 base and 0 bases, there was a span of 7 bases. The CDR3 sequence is CAWSAGNSGNTIYF. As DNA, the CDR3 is TGTGCCTGGAGTGCCGGGAACTCTGGAAACACCATATATTTT.

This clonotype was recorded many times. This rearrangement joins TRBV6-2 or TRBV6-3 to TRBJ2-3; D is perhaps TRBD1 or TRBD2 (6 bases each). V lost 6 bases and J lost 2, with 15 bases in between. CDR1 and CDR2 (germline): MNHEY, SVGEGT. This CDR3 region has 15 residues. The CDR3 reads CASSHMGGPTDTQYF. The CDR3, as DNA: TGTGCCAGCAGCCACATGGGGGGCCCCACAGATACGCAGTATTTT.

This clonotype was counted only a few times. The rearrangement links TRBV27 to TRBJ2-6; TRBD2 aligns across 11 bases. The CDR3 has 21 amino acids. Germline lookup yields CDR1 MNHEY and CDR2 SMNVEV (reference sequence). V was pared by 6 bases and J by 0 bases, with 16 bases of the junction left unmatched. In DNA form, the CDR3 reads TGTGCCAGCAGCTTAGGTCTAGCGGGAGGATCAAAGCTCTCTGGGGCCAACGTCCTGACTTTC. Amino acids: CASSLGLAGGSKLSGANVLTF. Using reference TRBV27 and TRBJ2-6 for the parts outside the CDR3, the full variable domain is EAQVTQNPRYLITVTGKKLTVTCSQNMNHEYMSWYRQDPGLGLRQIYYSMNVEVTDKGDVPEGYKVSRKEKRNFPLILESPSPNQTSLYFCASSLGLAGGSKLSGANVLTFGAGSRLTVL.

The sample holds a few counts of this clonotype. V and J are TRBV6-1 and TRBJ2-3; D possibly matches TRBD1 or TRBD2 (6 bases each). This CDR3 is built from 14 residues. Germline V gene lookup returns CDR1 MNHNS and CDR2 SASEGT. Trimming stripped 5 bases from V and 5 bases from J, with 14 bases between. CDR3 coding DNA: TGTGCCAGCAGTTATAGGGGGGTTGGAGATACGCAGTATTTT. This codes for CASSYRGVGDTQYF.